Listed here are 23 T cell receptor beta chains from one sample, sequenced in a study of shared clonotypes between healthy human individuals. The repertoire was sequenced with immunoSEQ multiplex PCR; TCRdb's copy has only in-frame clones and lacks some. The table has some 1 million clones, more than 60% seen once. The sample comprised memory CD4+ T cells sorted from blood. Subset indicated: CD45RA-negative fraction. The source is a man younger than 30 in good health.

The rearrangement joins TRBV11-2 to TRBJ2-2; D remains ambiguous. V lost 2 bases and J lost 0, with 10 bases in between. The germline CDR1 and CDR2 sequences are SGHAT and FQNNGV. The CDR3 totals 16 residues. CDR3 in amino acids: CASSLTVPPNTGELFF. CDR3 DNA sequence: TGTGCCAGCAGCTTAACGGTCCCCCCGAACACCGGGGAGCTGTTTTTT.

This chain links TRBV28 with TRBJ1-1, with 8 bases aligning to TRBD1. Trimming removed 6 bases from V and 0 bases from J; junction bases left unmatched: 15. CDR1 and CDR2 from the germline V gene are MDHEN and SYDVKM. The CDR3 runs 18 residues. The CDR3 nucleotides are TGTGCCAGCAGCACTGGACAGGGAAGAACAAAGTTGAACACTGAAGCTTTCTTT. Translated, it gives CASSTGQGRTKLNTEAFF.

The table lists this clone with many counts. The chain recombines TRBV19 with TRBJ1-2; 7 bases are shared with TRBD1. Germline V gene lookup returns CDR1 LNHDA and CDR2 SQIVND (reference sequence). With V trimmed by 1 base and J by 4 bases, 6 bases remained unmatched. The CDR3 consists of 15 residues. CDR3 amino acids: CASSIGTGRAYGYTF. The CDR3 DNA reads as TGTGCCAGTAGTATAGGGACAGGTAGGGCCTATGGCTACACCTTC.

The V and J genes are TRBV19 and TRBJ1-3, with TRBD1 identical over 7 bases. CDR3 length: 17 amino acids. CDR1 is LNHDA and CDR2 is SQIVND in the germline V gene (reference sequence). Unmatched junction bases numbered 13, after V lost 4 bases and J lost 4 bases. Here the CDR3 reads CASSTAFRGFSGNTIYF. In DNA form, the CDR3 reads TGTGCCAGTAGTACGGCTTTCAGGGGGTTTTCGGGAAACACCATATATTTT.

DNA for the CDR3: TGTGCCAGCAGCGTAGAAGAGGGATATTCACCCCTCCACTTT. Its translation is CASSVEEGYSPLHF. The gene calls are TRBV9 and TRBJ1-6; D ambiguous. This CDR3 is built from 14 residues. V lost 0 bases to trimming and J lost 8 bases, with 9 bases between them. Germline V CDR1 and CDR2: SGDLS, YYNGEE.

As regards this clone: Additional DNA sequences in this sample encode the identical CDR3. J is TRBJ2-1 and V is TRBV18; a possible D gene is TRBD1 (6 bases). The CDR3 has 13 residues. V lost 3 bases and J 8 bases, leaving 11 bases between the germline ends. From germline, CDR1 is KGHSH and CDR2 LQKENI. CDR3 nucleotide sequence: TGTGCCAGCTCACCCTTACAGGGAGATGAGCAGTTCTTC. Amino acids: CASSPLQGDEQFF.

J is TRBJ2-1 and V is TRBV5-4, with unresolved D. The V gene's germline CDR1 is SGHNT and CDR2 YYREEE (reference sequence). The CDR3 covers 13 residues. Trimming shortened V by 1 base and J by 8 bases, and 10 bases separated the two germline ends. As DNA, the CDR3 is TGTGCCAGCAGCTTGTGGCCTCCCCATGAGCAGTTCTTC. Encoded protein: CASSLWPPHEQFF.

This rearrangement joins TRBV11-2 to TRBJ2-7; 9 positions agree with TRBD1. Per germline, CDR1 SGHAT and CDR2 FQNNGV. The CDR3 is made up of 15 amino acids. V gave up 4 bases and J gave up 4 bases; unmatched junction bases: 8. CDR3 region: CASSSVNRGHYEQYF. The CDR3 DNA reads TGTGCCAGCAGCTCAGTTAACAGGGGGCATTACGAGCAGTACTTC.

The rearrangement joins TRBV5-6 to TRBJ2-5; D not certain. CDR3 length: 15 residues. Trimming removed 1 base at V and 2 bases at J, with 12 bases between. From germline, CDR1 is SGHDT and CDR2 YYEEEE. The CDR3 here is CASSLSWGRQETQYF. The CDR3 DNA follows: TGTGCCAGCAGCTTGTCTTGGGGTCGGCAAGAGACCCAGTACTTC.

The V gene is TRBV30, the J gene TRBJ2-3, with 11 bases aligning to TRBD2. The CDR3 is 14 residues long. J was trimmed by 4 bases and V by 0 bases; bases with no gene match: 0. The germline V gene encodes CDR1 GTSNPN and CDR2 SVGIG (reference sequence). Written as DNA, the CDR3 is TGTGCCTGGAGTGTACTAGCGGGAGCAGATACGCAGTATTTT. It yields the protein CAWSVLAGADTQYF.

This clone was counted between two and nine times. The sample carries other DNA sequences with the same CDR3. This chain uses TRBV5-6 with TRBJ2-2; no clear D. The length of the CDR3 is 12 residues. Trimming removed 1 base from V and 6 bases from J, with 4 bases in between. Germline CDR1 reads SGHDT; CDR2 reads YYEEEE. The CDR3 is CASSLSAGELFF. CDR3 nucleotides: TGTGCCAGCAGCTTGTCAGCCGGGGAGCTGTTTTTT.

V is TRBV6-1 and J is TRBJ2-6, with 7 bases matching TRBD1. From germline, CDR1 is MNHNS and CDR2 SASEGT. The CDR3 sequence is 17 residues long. V shed 4 bases, J shed 2 bases, and the junction held 8 bases outside the gene matches. DNA of the CDR3: TGTGCCAGCAGTGTAGGGGGCGCGAAGGCTGGGGCCAACGTCCTGACTTTC. This gives the protein CASSVGGAKAGANVLTF.

V usage is TRBV7-3 and J usage is TRBJ2-3; D is uncertain. CDR1 and CDR2 from the germline V gene are SGHTA and FQGTGA. V was cut by 1 base and J by 3 bases, with 8 bases left in between. The length of the CDR3 is 14 residues. The CDR3 DNA reads as TGTGCCAGCAGCTTAAGGGAACAGACAGATACGCAGTATTTT. Translation: CASSLREQTDTQYF.

The CDR3 DNA sequence: TGTGCCAGCAGCTTAGGGGGGTCAAATTCACCCCTCCACTTT. Protein: CASSLGGSNSPLHF. V usage is TRBV13 and J usage is TRBJ1-6; D unresolved. V was pared by 0 bases and J by 7 bases, with 7 bases between. The germline V gene has CDR1 PRHDT and CDR2 FYEKMQ (reference sequence). The CDR3 is 14 amino acids.

V usage is TRBV6-4 and J usage is TRBJ2-1; 13 bases line up with TRBD2. CDR1 MRHNA and CDR2 SNTAGT come from the germline V gene. The ends lost 6 bases at V and 4 bases at J; junction bases unmatched: 6. The CDR3 loop spans 16 amino acids. This CDR3 is CASRRGLAGEYNEQFF. The CDR3 nucleotides are TGTGCCAGCAGACGAGGACTAGCGGGAGAGTACAATGAGCAGTTCTTC.

The chain employs TRBV6-1 and TRBJ1-5; 12 bases map to TRBD1. The germline gives CDR1 MNHNS, CDR2 SASEGT. This CDR3 spans 16 amino acids. Trimming removed 3 bases from V and 5 bases from J; junction bases left unmatched: 5. CDR3 DNA: TGTGCCAGCAGTGATGGGGGACAGGGGGCCTATCAGCCCCAGCATTTT. Translation gives CASSDGGQGAYQPQHF.

The CDR3 is CASSWTGVGDTQYF. The CDR3 DNA reads TGCGCCAGCAGCTGGACAGGGGTGGGAGATACGCAGTATTTT. This sequence joins TRBV5-1 and TRBJ2-3; the match to TRBD1 covers 9 bases. V was clipped by 3 bases and J by 5 bases; unmatched bases: 4. Germline V gene data show CDR1 as SGHRS and CDR2 as YFSETQ. There are 14 residues in the CDR3.

The V call is TRBV10-3, the J call TRBJ2-1, with 9 positions matching TRBD2. Trimming took 4 bases from V and 8 from J; bases not matched to a gene: 6. The CDR3 totals 14 residues. Germline CDR1 and CDR2: ENHRY and SYGVKD. This chain's CDR3 is CAISGASGEDEQFF. CDR3 DNA sequence: TGTGCCATCAGTGGGGCTAGCGGGGAGGATGAGCAGTTCTTC.

The chain carries TRBV5-1 and TRBJ2-2; 9 bases align to TRBD2. Germline V gene lookup returns CDR1 SGHRS and CDR2 YFSETQ. Unmatched junction bases numbered 14, after V lost 2 bases and J lost 6 bases. CDR3 length equals 18 residues. CDR3: CASSLVPRGGGVPGELFF. The CDR3 DNA reads as TGCGCCAGCAGCTTAGTACCGCGGGGGGGCGGAGTACCCGGGGAGCTGTTTTTT.

Only a few counts were recorded for this clone. The gene calls are TRBV28 and TRBJ1-6; D perhaps matches TRBD1 (5 bases). The V end lost 6 bases, the J end lost 10 bases, and 16 bases lay between the germline ends. Germline CDR1 and CDR2: MDHEN and SYDVKM. The CDR3 has 14 residues. The CDR3: CASSPGTPGSPLHF. The CDR3 DNA sequence: TGTGCCAGCAGCCCCGGGACCCCCGGCTCACCCCTCCACTTT. Full variable domain (outside the CDR3, taken from reference TRBV28 and TRBJ1-6): DVKVTQSSRYLVKRTGEKVFLECVQDMDHENMFWYRQDPGLGLRLIYFSYDVKMKEKGDIPEGYSVSREKKERFSLILESASTNQTSMYLCASSPGTPGSPLHFGNGTRLTVT.

This chain connects TRBV5-1 to TRBJ2-3, with TRBD2 as a possible D gene (6 bases). Germline values: CDR1 SGHRS, CDR2 YFSETQ. The CDR3 spans 16 residues. V was shortened by 0 bases and J by 4 bases, with 15 bases between the two germline ends. CDR3 in DNA: TGCGCCAGCAGCTTGGGTGGCGCGGGGCGGGCAGATACGCAGTATTTT. Translated, it gives CASSLGGAGRADTQYF.

The V gene is TRBV28, the J gene TRBJ1-2; D may be TRBD1 (6 bases). The length of the CDR3 is 15 residues. V lost 6 bases to trimming and J lost 5 bases, with 19 bases between them. CDR1 and CDR2 (germline): MDHEN, SYDVKM. The CDR3 DNA is TGTGCCAGCAGCCTCTCAGGACAGCAACTTTATGGCTACACCTTC. The encoded protein is CASSLSGQQLYGYTF.

This chain links TRBV7-2 with TRBJ2-2, with D perhaps TRBD2 (6 bases). Trimming removed 6 bases from V and 1 base from J, with 12 bases in between. This CDR3 has 15 amino acids. CDR1 is SGHTA, CDR2 FQGNSA, per germline. In nucleotides, the CDR3 is TGTGCCAGCAGAGCCCCGGGACTGAACACCGGGGAGCTGTTTTTT. This codes for CASRAPGLNTGELFF.